This T cell receptor beta chain comes out of a study of CXCR3-negative and CXCR3-positive naive CD8 T cells. 5' RACE that incorporated UMI labels was used to prepare the TRB cDNA libraries. TCRdb reprocessed the 5' RACE reads, keeping one entry per CDR3 protein, no DNA. The repertoire table contains more than 65,000 distinct CDR3 sequences. This CDR3 is 12 amino acids long. V usage is TRBV12-3 or TRBV12-4 and J usage is TRBJ1-2. The origin of this receptor is a human donor in good health. Some clones in this sample may be carry-over from other donors' samples. The specimen sequenced was naive CXCR3- CD8+ T cells from blood. Sample subset: CD45RO-CCR7+CD27+CD95- naive CD8+ T cells lacking CXCR3 (TNR3-). The CDR3 spells CASTGTFYGYTF.